This is a list of T cell receptor beta chains from one sample in a study of blood T cell repertoires in COVID-19. Sequencing was performed with immunoSEQ multiplex PCR; in TCRdb, only in-frame clones are kept and a portion is missing. The data show 150,000 to 200,000 clones, nearly 90% seen once. Specimen: peripheral blood. The origin of the receptors is a man aged 60 to 75 with active or convalescent COVID-19. The CDR3 runs from the conserved cysteine through the conserved F or W. A D gene is named only where the DNA matches it firmly. Clone sizes are given selectively: once, few, many, or a class where the clone is expanded.

NA TRBJ1-3 NA TRBV3-1/TRBV3-2 CASSQIGQRNTIYF TGTGCCAGCAGCCAAATTGGGCAGAGAAACACCATATATTTT
TRBD2 TRBJ2-7 NA TRBV9 CASSPGTSGGASYEQYF TGTGCCAGCAGCCCTGGGACTAGCGGGGGGGCCAGCTACGAGCAGTACTTC
TRBD1 TRBJ1-1 NA TRBV6-2/TRBV6-3 CASSYVQGGVVTENTEAFF TGTGCCAGCAGTTACGTACAGGGGGGCGTAGTGACGGAGAACACTGAAGCTTTCTTT
NA TRBJ1-4 NA TRBV9 CASSFGTAVNEKLFF TGTGCCAGCAGCTTTGGAACAGCCGTGAATGAAAAACTGTTTTTT
TRBD1 TRBJ2-3 NA TRBV4-1 CASSQEAGTDTDTQYF TGCGCCAGCAGCCAAGAGGCCGGGACAGACACAGATACGCAGTATTTT
NA TRBJ1-6 NA TRBV6-5 CASSYQGPRSPLHF TGTGCCAGCAGTTACCAGGGCCCCAGGTCACCCCTCCACTTT
NA TRBJ1-1 NA TRBV10-3 CAIRDTINTEAFF TGTGCCATTAGGGACACTATAAACACTGAAGCTTTCTTT
NA TRBJ1-1 NA TRBV19 CASTGLPTGSTEAFF TGTGCCAGTACCGGTTTACCGACAGGCTCCACTGAAGCTTTCTTT
NA TRBJ1-5 NA TRBV2 CASQGAAGNQPQHF TGTGCCAGCCAAGGAGCCGCAGGGAATCAGCCCCAGCATTTT
NA TRBJ1-1 NA TRBV6-5 CASSSRQERGTEAFF TGTGCCAGCAGTTCCAGACAGGAGAGAGGCACTGAAGCTTTCTTT
NA TRBJ1-1 NA TRBV6-5 CASSSRDDTEAFF TGTGCCAGCAGTTCCAGGGATGACACTGAAGCTTTCTTT
TRBD1 TRBJ1-5 NA TRBV29-1 CSVTGGDNQPQHF TGCAGCGTAACAGGGGGCGACAATCAGCCCCAGCATTTT
NA TRBJ2-7 NA TRBV7-7 CASSLIRTASYEQYF TGTGCCAGCAGCTTAATCCGGACAGCTTCCTACGAGCAGTACTTC
NA TRBJ2-7 NA TRBV3-1/TRBV3-2 CASSRAAYEQYF TGTGCCAGCAGCCGGGCCGCATACGAGCAGTACTTC
NA TRBJ1-1 NA TRBV2 CASSESPNTEAFF TGTGCCAGCAGTGAATCCCCAAACACTGAAGCTTTCTTT
NA TRBJ2-7 NA TRBV30 CAWSRQSGPYEQYF TGTGCCTGGAGCCGACAGAGTGGGCCCTACGAGCAGTACTTC
NA TRBJ2-3 NA TRBV11-3 CASSLEAGTDTQYF TGTGCCAGCAGCTTAGAGGCTGGCACAGATACGCAGTATTTT
NA TRBJ2-7 NA TRBV2 CASSTRQGRGSYEQYF TGTGCCAGCAGTACCCGACAGGGGAGGGGGTCCTACGAGCAGTACTTC
NA TRBJ2-5 NA TRBV3-1/TRBV3-2 CASSPYGVSETQYF TGTGCCAGCAGCCCCTATGGAGTGTCGGAGACCCAGTACTTC
TRBD1 TRBJ2-3 NA TRBV19 CASRDRAADTQYF TGTGCCAGTAGGGACAGGGCGGCAGATACGCAGTATTTT
TRBD2 TRBJ2-7 NA TRBV7-2 CASSLQSGGAYEQYF TGTGCCAGCAGCTTACAGAGCGGGGGGGCCTACGAGCAGTACTTC
TRBD1 TRBJ2-3 once TRBV11-1 CASSLEGASLSDTQYF TGTGCCAGCAGCTTAGAGGGGGCTTCCCTTTCGGATACGCAGTATTTT
NA TRBJ1-1 few TRBV19 CASSMSLGVGTEAFF TGTGCCAGTAGTATGAGTCTAGGTGTAGGAACTGAAGCTTTCTTT
NA TRBJ1-5 NA TRBV19 CASSPVRSAGYQPQHF TGTGCCAGTAGTCCGGTCCGTTCAGCAGGTTATCAGCCCCAGCATTTT
TRBD1 TRBJ2-2 NA TRBV19 CASKQGGGNTGELFF TGTGCCAGTAAACAGGGGGGCGGGAACACCGGGGAGCTGTTTTTT
NA TRBJ1-6 NA TRBV6-8 CASKPESSYNSPLHF TGTGCCAGCAAACCTGAGAGCTCCTATAATTCACCCCTCCACTTT
TRBD2 TRBJ2-5 NA TRBV3-1/TRBV3-2 CASSTSSGPRGTQYF TGTGCCAGCAGCACGTCTAGCGGGCCCCGAGGGACCCAGTACTTC
TRBD2 TRBJ2-5 NA TRBV9 CASSRTSGGAGETQYF TGTGCCAGCAGCCGGACTAGCGGGGGGGCCGGTGAGACCCAGTACTTC
NA TRBJ1-5 NA TRBV6-1 CASSGRTEGSNPAQHF TGTGCCAGCAGTGGACGGACAGAAGGGAGTAACCCGGCCCAGCATTTT
NA TRBJ2-1 NA TRBV14 CASSSYNEQFF TGTGCCAGCAGCTCTTACAATGAGCAGTTCTTC
TRBD2 TRBJ2-5 NA TRBV19 CASRWEGPDRPRKTQYF TGTGCCAGTAGATGGGAGGGGCCGGATAGGCCACGGAAGACCCAGTACTTC
NA TRBJ1-2 NA TRBV30 CAWTPSGYTF TGTGCCTGGACCCCCTCGGGCTACACCTTC
NA TRBJ1-4 NA TRBV30 CAWGLGGGANEKLFF TGTGCCTGGGGCCTAGGCGGGGGGGCTAATGAAAAACTGTTTTTT
NA TRBJ1-4 NA TRBV5-1 CASSQYSGPNEKLFF TGCGCCAGCAGCCAATACTCCGGTCCCAATGAAAAACTGTTTTTT
TRBD2 TRBJ2-3 NA TRBV7-8 CASSLDRSGGKDTQYF TGTGCCAGCAGCTTAGATCGCAGCGGGGGAAAAGATACGCAGTATTTT
TRBD1 TRBJ1-3 once TRBV7-9 CASSPGQSGNTIYF TGTGCCAGCAGTCCGGGACAGTCTGGAAACACCATATATTTT
NA TRBJ2-2 NA TRBV5-4 CASSLGGNTGELFF TGTGCCAGCAGCTTAGGGGGGAACACCGGGGAGCTGTTTTTT